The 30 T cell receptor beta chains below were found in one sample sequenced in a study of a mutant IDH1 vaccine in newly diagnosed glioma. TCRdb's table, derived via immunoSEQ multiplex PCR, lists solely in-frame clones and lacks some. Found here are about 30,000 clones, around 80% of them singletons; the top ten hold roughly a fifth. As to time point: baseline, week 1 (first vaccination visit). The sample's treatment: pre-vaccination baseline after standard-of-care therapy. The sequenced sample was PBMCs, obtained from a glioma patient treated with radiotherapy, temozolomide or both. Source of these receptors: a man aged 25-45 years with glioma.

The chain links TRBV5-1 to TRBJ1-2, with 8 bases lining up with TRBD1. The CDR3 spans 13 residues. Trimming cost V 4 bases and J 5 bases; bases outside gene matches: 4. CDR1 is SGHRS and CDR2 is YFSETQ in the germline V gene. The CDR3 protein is CASSLDRGYGYTF. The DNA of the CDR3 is TGCGCCAGCAGCCTCGACAGGGGTTATGGCTACACCTTC. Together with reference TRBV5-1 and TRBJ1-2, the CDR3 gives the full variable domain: KAGVTQTPRYLIKTRGQQVTLSCSPISGHRSVSWYQQTPGQGLQFLFEYFSETQRNKGNFPGRFSGRQFSNSRSEMNVSTLELGDSALYLCASSLDRGYGYTFGSGTRLTVV.

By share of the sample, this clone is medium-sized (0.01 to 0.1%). Here the CDR3 DNA reads TGTGCCACCCGGGACAGGGAATACGAGCAGTACTTC. Amino acids: CATRDREYEQYF. The rearrangement joins TRBV10-3 to TRBJ2-7; 9 nucleotides align to TRBD1. There are 12 residues in the CDR3. The germline V gene has CDR1 ENHRY and CDR2 SYGVKD. The V segment lost 10 bases and the J segment 4 bases; nucleotides outside the gene matches: 5.

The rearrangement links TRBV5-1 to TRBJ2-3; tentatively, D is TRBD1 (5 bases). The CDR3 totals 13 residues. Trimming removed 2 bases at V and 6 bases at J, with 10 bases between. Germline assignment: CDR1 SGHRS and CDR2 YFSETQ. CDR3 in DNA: TGCGCCAGCAGCTTCCTGGGGCCGGATACGCAGTATTTT. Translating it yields CASSFLGPDTQYF.

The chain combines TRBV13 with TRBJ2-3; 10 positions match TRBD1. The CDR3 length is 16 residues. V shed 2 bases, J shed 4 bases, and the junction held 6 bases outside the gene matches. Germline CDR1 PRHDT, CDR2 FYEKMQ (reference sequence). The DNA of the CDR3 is TGTGCCAGCAGCTTATCCCAGGACAGGGGGGCAGATACGCAGTATTTT. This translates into CASSLSQDRGADTQYF. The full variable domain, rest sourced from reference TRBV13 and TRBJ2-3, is AAGVIQSPRHLIKEKRETATLKCYPIPRHDTVYWYQQGPGQDPQFLISFYEKMQSDKGSIPDRFSAQQFSDYHSELNMSSLELGDSALYFCASSLSQDRGADTQYFGPGTRLTVL.

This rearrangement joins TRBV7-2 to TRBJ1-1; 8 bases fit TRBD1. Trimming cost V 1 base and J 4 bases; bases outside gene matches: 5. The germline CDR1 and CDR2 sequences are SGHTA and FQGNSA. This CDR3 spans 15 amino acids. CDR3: CASSLGTGISTEAFF. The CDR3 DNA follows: TGTGCCAGCAGCTTAGGGACAGGGATATCCACTGAAGCTTTCTTT.

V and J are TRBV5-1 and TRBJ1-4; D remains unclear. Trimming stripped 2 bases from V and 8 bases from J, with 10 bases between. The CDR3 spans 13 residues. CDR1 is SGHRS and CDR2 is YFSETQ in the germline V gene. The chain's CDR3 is CASSFLRGEKLFF. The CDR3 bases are TGCGCCAGCAGCTTTCTACGAGGAGAAAAACTGTTTTTT.

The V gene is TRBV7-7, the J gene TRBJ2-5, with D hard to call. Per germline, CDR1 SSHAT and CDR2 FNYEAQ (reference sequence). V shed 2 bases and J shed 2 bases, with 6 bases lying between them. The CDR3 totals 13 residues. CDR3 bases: TGTGCCAGCAGCTTATCGCAGCAAGAGACCCAGTACTTC. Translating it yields CASSLSQQETQYF.

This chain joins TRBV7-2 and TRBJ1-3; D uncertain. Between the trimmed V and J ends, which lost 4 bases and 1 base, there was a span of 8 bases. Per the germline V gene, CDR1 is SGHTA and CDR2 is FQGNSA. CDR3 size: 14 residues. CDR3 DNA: TGTGCCAGCAGCTCCGGCGTGTCTGGAAACACCATATATTTT. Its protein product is CASSSGVSGNTIYF.

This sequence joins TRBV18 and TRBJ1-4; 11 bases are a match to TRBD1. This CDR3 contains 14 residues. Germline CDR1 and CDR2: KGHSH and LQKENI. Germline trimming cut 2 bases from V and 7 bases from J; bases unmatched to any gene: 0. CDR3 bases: TGTGCCAGCTCACCAGGGACAGGGGGTGAAAAACTGTTTTTT. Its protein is CASSPGTGGEKLFF.

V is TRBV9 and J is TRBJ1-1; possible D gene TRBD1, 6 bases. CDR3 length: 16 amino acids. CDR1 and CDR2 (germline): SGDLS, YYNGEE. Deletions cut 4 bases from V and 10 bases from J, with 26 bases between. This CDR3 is CASSTHEGPGARRAFF. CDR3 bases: TGTGCCAGCAGCACCCACGAGGGCCCAGGGGCTAGGAGAGCTTTCTTT.

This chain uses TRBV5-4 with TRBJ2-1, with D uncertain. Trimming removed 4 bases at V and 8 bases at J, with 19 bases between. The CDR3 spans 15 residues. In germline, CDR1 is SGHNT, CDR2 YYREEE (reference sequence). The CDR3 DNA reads TGTGCCAGCAGCCCACGCTTAGGGCCCACACATGAGCAGTTCTTC. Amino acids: CASSPRLGPTHEQFF.

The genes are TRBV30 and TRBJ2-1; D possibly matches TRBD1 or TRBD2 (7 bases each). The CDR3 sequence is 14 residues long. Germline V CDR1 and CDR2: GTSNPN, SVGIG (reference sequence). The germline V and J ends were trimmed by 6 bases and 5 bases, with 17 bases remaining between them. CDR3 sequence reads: CACSNRGGNNEQFF. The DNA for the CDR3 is TGTGCCTGTTCGAACAGGGGAGGGAACAATGAGCAGTTCTTC.

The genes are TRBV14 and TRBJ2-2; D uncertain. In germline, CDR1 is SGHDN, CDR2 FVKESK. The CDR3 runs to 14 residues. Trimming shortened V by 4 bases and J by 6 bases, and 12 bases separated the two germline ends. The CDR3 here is CASSPPLGAGELFF. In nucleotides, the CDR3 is TGTGCCAGCAGCCCCCCCCTCGGAGCCGGGGAGCTGTTTTTT. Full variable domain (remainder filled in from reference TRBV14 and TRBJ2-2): EAGVTQFPSHSVIEKGQTVTLRCDPISGHDNLYWYRRVMGKEIKFLLHFVKESKQDESGMPNNRFLAERTGGTYSTLKVQPAELEDSGVYFCASSPPLGAGELFFGEGSRLTVL.

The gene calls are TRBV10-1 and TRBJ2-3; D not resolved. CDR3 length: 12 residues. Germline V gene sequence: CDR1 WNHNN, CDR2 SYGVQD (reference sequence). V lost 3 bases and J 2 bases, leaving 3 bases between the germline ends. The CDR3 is CASSDNTDTQYF. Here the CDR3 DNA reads TGCGCCAGCAGTGACAACACAGATACGCAGTATTTT.

CDR3 DNA sequence: TGCGCCAGCAGTGCATCCCGAGGGAGCGGGAGGTCGGCAGATACGCAGTATTTT. The encoded protein is CASSASRGSGRSADTQYF. V is TRBV10-1 and J is TRBJ2-3; the match to TRBD2 covers 9 bases. V gave up 4 bases and J gave up 4 bases; unmatched junction bases: 15. The germline gives CDR1 WNHNN, CDR2 SYGVQD (reference sequence). The CDR3 consists of 18 residues.

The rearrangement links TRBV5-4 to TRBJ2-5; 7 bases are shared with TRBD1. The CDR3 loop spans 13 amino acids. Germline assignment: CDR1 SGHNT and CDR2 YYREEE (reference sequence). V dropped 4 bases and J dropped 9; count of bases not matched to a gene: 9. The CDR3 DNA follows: TGTGCCAGCAGCCCCGGACAGGATGGGGCCCAGTACTTC. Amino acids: CASSPGQDGAQYF.

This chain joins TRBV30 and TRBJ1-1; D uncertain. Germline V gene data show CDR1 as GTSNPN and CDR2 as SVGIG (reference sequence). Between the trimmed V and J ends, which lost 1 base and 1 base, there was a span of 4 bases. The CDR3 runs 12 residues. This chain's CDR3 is CAWSEENTEAFF. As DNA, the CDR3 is TGTGCCTGGAGTGAAGAGAACACTGAAGCTTTCTTT. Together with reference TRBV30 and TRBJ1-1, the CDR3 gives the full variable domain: SQTIHQWPATLVQPVGSPLSLECTVEGTSNPNLYWYRQAAGRGLQLLFYSVGIGQISSEVPQNLSASRPQDRQFILSSKKLLLSDSGFYLCAWSEENTEAFFGQGTRLTVV.

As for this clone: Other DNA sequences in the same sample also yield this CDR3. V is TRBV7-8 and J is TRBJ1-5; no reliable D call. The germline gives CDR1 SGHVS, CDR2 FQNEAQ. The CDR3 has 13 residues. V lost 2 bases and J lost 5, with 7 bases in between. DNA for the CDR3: TGTGCCAGCAGCTTATCTTGGGATCAGCCCCAGCATTTT. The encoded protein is CASSLSWDQPQHF.

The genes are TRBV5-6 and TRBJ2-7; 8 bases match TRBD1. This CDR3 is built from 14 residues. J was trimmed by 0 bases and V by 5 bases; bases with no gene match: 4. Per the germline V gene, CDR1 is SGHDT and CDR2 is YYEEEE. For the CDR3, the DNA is TGTGCCAGCAGTCGGGACAGGAGCTCCTACGAGCAGTACTTC. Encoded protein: CASSRDRSSYEQYF.

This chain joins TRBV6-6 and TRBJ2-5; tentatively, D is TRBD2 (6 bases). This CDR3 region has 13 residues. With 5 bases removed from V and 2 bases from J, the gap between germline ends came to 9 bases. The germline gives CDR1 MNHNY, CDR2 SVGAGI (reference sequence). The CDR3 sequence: CASSRAGQETQYF. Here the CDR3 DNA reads TGTGCCAGCAGTAGGGCGGGGCAAGAGACCCAGTACTTC.

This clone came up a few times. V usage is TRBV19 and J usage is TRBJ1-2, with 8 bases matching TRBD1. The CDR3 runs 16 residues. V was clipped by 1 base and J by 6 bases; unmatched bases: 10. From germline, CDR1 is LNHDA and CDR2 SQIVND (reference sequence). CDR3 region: CASSIGDDRGSDGYTF. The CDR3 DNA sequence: TGTGCCAGTAGTATAGGGGACGACAGGGGAAGCGATGGCTACACCTTC.

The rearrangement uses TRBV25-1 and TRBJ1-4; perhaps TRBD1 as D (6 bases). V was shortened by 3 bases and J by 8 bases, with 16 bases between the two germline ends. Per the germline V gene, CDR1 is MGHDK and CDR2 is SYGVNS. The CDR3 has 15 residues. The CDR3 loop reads CASSELQGTGEKLFF. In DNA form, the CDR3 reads TGTGCCAGCAGTGAGCTACAGGGCACTGGCGAAAAACTGTTTTTT.

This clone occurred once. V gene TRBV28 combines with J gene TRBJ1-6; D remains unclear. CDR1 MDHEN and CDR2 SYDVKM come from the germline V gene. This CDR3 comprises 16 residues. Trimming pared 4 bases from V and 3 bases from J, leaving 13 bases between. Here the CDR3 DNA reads TGTGCCAGCAGTTCTACTGTTTCCCTCTATAATTCACCCCTCCACTTT. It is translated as CASSSTVSLYNSPLHF.

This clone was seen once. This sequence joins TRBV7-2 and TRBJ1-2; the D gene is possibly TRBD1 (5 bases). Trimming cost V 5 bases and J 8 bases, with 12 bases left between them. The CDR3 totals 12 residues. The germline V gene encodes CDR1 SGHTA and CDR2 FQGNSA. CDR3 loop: CASSQVGGGYTF. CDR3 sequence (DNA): TGTGCCAGCAGCCAAGTCGGGGGGGGCTACACCTTC.

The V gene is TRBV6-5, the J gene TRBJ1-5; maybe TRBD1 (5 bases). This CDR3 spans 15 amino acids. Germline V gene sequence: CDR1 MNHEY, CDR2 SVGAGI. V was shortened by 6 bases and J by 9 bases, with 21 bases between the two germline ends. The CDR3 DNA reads TGTGCCAGCAGGGAGAGCGGGACCGAGATCATGCCCCAGCATTTT. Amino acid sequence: CASRESGTEIMPQHF.

The CDR3 DNA reads TGTGCCAGCAGCTTTAGTATTTCCGGGCCATGGGAGACCCAGTACTTC. Amino acid sequence: CASSFSISGPWETQYF. The rearrangement links TRBV5-6 to TRBJ2-5; no firm D call. Between the trimmed V and J ends, which lost 2 bases and 5 bases, there was a span of 19 bases. Germline CDR1 and CDR2: SGHDT and YYEEEE. This CDR3 region has 16 residues.

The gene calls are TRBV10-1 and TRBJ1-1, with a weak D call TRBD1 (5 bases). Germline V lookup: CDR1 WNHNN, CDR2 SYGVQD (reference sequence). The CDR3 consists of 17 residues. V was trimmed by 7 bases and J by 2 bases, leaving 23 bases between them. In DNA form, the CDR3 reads TGCGCCAGCACCGCTGGTGACAGAATTCGCGGAAACACTGAAGCTTTCTTT. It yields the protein CASTAGDRIRGNTEAFF.

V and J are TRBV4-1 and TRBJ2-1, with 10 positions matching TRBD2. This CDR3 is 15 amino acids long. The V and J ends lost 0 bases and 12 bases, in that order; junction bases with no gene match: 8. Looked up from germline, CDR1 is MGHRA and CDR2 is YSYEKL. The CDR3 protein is CASSQEGAGGNTQFF. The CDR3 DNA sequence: TGCGCCAGCAGCCAAGAAGGAGCGGGAGGGAACACGCAGTTCTTC.

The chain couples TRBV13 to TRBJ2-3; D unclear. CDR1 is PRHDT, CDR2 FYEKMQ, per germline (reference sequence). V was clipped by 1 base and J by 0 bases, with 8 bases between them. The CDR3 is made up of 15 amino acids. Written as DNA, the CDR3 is TGTGCCAGCAGCTTAGACTTGCGGAGCACAGATACGCAGTATTTT. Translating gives CASSLDLRSTDTQYF.

CDR3 residues: CASQGVNTEAFF. The CDR3 region has the DNA TGTGCCAGCCAGGGTGTGAACACTGAAGCTTTCTTT. The chain links TRBV6-5 to TRBJ1-1; D possibly corresponds to TRBD1 (5 bases). Per germline, CDR1 MNHEY and CDR2 SVGAGI. V was pared by 8 bases and J by 0 bases, with 7 bases between. The CDR3 has 12 amino acids.